This T cell receptor (beta chain) stems from a study of T cells in Graves' hyperthyroidism and ophthalmopathy. Amplification of TCR beta CDR3 regions was performed using RNA transcripts as template. A set of HTBI primers served as the primers for a first-round RT-PCR of the TCR CDR3. TCRdb redid the calling of the multiplex PCR reads with MiXCR, one entry per CDR3 protein. The top ten clones hold less than 70% of a sample with over 250,000 distinct CDR3 sequences, about a sixth of them seen once. V was cut by 4 bases and J by 3 bases, with 10 bases left in between. Germline V CDR1 and CDR2: SNHLY, FYNNEI. The CDR3 length is 14 residues.

Sequenced sample: blood. The chain couples TRBV2 to TRBJ1-5; D gene unclear. This clonotype was obtained from a woman aged 55-75 years with Graves' ophthalmopathy. The chain's CDR3 is CASSGILSNQPQHF. The DNA of the CDR3 is TGTGCCAGCAGTGGGATTCTCTCCAATCAGCCCCAGCATTTT. The whole variable domain, filled in from reference TRBV2 and TRBJ1-5, reads EPEVTQTPSHQVTQMGQEVILRCVPISNHLYFYWYRQILGQKVEFLVSFYNNEISEKSEIFDDQFSVERPDGSNFTLKIRSTKLEDSAMYFCASSGILSNQPQHFGDGTRLSIL.